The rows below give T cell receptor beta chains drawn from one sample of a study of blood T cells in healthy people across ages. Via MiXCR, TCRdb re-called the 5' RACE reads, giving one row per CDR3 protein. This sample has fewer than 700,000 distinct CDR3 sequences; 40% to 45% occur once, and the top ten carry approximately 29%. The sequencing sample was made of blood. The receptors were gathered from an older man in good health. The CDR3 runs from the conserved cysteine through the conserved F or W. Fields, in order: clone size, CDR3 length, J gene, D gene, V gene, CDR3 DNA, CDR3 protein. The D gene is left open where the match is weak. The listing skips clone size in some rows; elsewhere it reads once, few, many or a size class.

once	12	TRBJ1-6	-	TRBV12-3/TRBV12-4	TGTGCCACCGGGACATATAATTCACCCCTCCACTTT	CATGTYNSPLHF
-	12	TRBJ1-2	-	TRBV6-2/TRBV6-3	TGTGCCAGCAGTTCCGGAATCTATGGCTACACCTTC	CASSSGIYGYTF
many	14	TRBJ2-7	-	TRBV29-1	TGCAGCGTCCTTAGTCGGGGGAGATCCTACGAGCAGTACTTC	CSVLSRGRSYEQYF
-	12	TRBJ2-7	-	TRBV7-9	TGTGCCAGCAGCTTTACTAGCTCCGAGCAGTACTTC	CASSFTSSEQYF
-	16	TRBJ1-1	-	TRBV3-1	TGTGCCAGCAGCTTGGAGTCTGACAGCTCGGGCACTGAAGCTTTCTTT	CASSLESDSSGTEAFF
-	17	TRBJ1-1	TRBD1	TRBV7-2	TGTGCCAGCAGCACAAACAGGGGGCGCCTAATGAACACTGAAGCTTTCTTT	CASSTNRGRLMNTEAFF
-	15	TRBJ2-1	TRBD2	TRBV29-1	TGCAGCGTTGTTGAGCGGGAGGGCCCCTCGGGTGAGCAGTTCTTC	CSVVEREGPSGEQFF
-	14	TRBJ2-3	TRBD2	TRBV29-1	TGCAGCGCCCACGGCGGGGGGAGCACAGATACGCAGTATTTT	CSAHGGGSTDTQYF
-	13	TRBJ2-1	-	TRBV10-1	TGCGCCAGCAGAAACCGGGACTCCAATGAGCAGTTCTTC	CASRNRDSNEQFF
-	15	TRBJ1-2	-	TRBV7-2	TGTGCCAGCAGCTACGGGATTAGAGCTAACTATGGCTACACCTTC	CASSYGIRANYGYTF
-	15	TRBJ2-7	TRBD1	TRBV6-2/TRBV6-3	TGTGCCAGCAAGTTGGGAGGGACAGGGGACCACGAGCAGTACTTC	CASKLGGTGDHEQYF
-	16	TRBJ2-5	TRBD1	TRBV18	TGTGCCAGCTCAACAGGTTTGGGACAGGGGACGAGGGAGCAGTACTTC	CASSTGLGQGTREQYF
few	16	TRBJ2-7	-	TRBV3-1	TGTGCCAGCAGCCAGCTGGGCGCAGGGAGCTCCTACGAGCAGTACTTC	CASSQLGAGSSYEQYF
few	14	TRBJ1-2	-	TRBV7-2	TGTGCCAGCAGCCTATCACAGTCTAGCTATGGCTACACCTTC	CASSLSQSSYGYTF
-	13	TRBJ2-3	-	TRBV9	TGTGCCAGCAGCCAGCGTAGCACAGATACGCAGTATTTT	CASSQRSTDTQYF
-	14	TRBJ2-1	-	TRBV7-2	TGTGCCAGCAGCTTAACGGACAGATACAATGAGCAGTTCTTC	CASSLTDRYNEQFF
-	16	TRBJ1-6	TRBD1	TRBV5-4	TGTGCCGGCAGCCCAGGGGGGAGCTCCTATAATTCACCCCTCCACTTT	CAGSPGGSSYNSPLHF
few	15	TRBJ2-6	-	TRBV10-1	TGCGCCAGCAGTGATGGCGGGACTGGGGCCAACGTCCTGACTTTC	CASSDGGTGANVLTF
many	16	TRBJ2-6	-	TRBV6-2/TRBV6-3	TGTGCCAGCAGTTACTCGGGGGTCTCTGGGGCCAACGTCCTGACTTTC	CASSYSGVSGANVLTF
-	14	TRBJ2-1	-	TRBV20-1	TGCAGTGCCTTCCGGGACTCTAGATTAAATGAGCAGTTCTTC	CSAFRDSRLNEQFF
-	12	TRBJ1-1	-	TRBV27	TGTGCCAGCCGGACGAGAAACACTGAAGCTTTCTTT	CASRTRNTEAFF
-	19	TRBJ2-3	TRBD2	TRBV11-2	TGTGCCAGCAGTCGGACTAGCGGGGGGGCTGACGTTAGCACAGATACGCAGTATTTT	CASSRTSGGADVSTDTQYF
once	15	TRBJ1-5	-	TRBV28	TGTGCCAGCAGTTTTGCCGGCGGGCGCAATCAGCCCCAGCATTTT	CASSFAGGRNQPQHF
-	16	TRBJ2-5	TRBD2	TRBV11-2	TGTGCCAGCAGGGGGGTTAGCGGGAGTGACCAAGAGACCCAGTACTTC	CASRGVSGSDQETQYF
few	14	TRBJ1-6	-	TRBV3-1	TGTGCCAGCAGCCAAGGACCGGTTAATTCACCCCTCCACTTT	CASSQGPVNSPLHF
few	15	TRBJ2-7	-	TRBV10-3	TGTGCCATCAGGGTTAGCGGCCCCCTCTCCTACGAGCAGTACTTC	CAIRVSGPLSYEQYF
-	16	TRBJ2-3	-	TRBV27	TGTGCCAGCAGTTTTTGGGGGAGTGGTGGCACAGATACGCAGTATTTT	CASSFWGSGGTDTQYF
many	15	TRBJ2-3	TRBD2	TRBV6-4	TGTGCCAGCAGTGACTCGGGACTAGCGGGAGGACGGCGGTATTTT	CASSDSGLAGGRRYF
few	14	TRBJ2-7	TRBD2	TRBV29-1	TGCAGCGTTGGAGGAGCGGGGGGTTCCTACGAGCAGTACTTC	CSVGGAGGSYEQYF
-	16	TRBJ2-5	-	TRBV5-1	TGCGCCAGCAGCTCTTTTGGTACAGGGCCTCAAGAGACCCAGTACTTC	CASSSFGTGPQETQYF
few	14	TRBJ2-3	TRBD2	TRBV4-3	TGCGCCAGCAGCCACACCGGGGGGTCAGATACGCAGTATTTT	CASSHTGGSDTQYF
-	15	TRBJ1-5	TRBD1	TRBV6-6	TGTGCCAGCAGTTACTTGGGACAGGGGTATCAGCCCCAGCATTTT	CASSYLGQGYQPQHF
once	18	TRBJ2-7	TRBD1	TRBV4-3	TGCGCCGGCAGCCAAGATTATCAATCCGGGACAGGGTCCTACGAGCAGTACTTC	CAGSQDYQSGTGSYEQYF
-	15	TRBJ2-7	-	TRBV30	TGTGCCTGGAGTGTACTTTCGGGGGCAACCTACGAGCAGTACTTC	CAWSVLSGATYEQYF
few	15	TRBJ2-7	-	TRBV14	TGTGCCAGCAGCCGGGACACGGGAAGGTACTACGAGCAGTACTTC	CASSRDTGRYYEQYF
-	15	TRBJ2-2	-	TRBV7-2	TGTGCCAGCAGCTTCATAGGGGGCGGGGGCGGGGAGCTGTTTTTT	CASSFIGGGGGELFF
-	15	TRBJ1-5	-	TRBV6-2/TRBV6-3	TGTGCCAGCAGTTACGCAGGGATTGGTAATCAGCCCCAGCATTTT	CASSYAGIGNQPQHF
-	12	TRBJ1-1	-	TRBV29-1	TGCAGCGTTGATACCAAAAGGGCTGAAGCTTTCTTT	CSVDTKRAEAFF
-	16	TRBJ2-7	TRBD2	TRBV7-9	TGTGCCAGCAGCCGACTAGCGGGGGAGTCCTACAATGAGCAGTACTTC	CASSRLAGESYNEQYF
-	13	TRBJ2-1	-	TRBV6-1	TGTGCCAGCAGTGAGGTTGCTACAGTTGGGCAGTTCTTC	CASSEVATVGQFF
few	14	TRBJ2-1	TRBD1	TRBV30	TGTGCCTGGGCCCGGGACAGGGACTACAATGAGCAGTTCTTC	CAWARDRDYNEQFF
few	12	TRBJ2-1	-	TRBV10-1	TGCGCCAGCAGTGAGTGGGGTAATGAGCAGTTCTTC	CASSEWGNEQFF
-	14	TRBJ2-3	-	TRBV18	TGTGCCAGCTCACCACCGGCCCCAAGAGATACGCAGTATTTT	CASSPPAPRDTQYF
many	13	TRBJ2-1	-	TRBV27	TGTGCCAGCAGTTTATTTGGTTTCGGTGAGCAGTTCTTC	CASSLFGFGEQFF
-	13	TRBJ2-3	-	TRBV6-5	TGTGCCAGCAGTTCCCCGGGACAACCTACGCAGTATTTT	CASSSPGQPTQYF
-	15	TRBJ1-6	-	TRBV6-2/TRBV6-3	TGTGCCAGCAGTTACTCGATCCGGGGTAATTCACCCCCCCACTTT	CASSYSIRGNSPPHF
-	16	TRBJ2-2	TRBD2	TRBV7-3	TGTGCCAGCAGGCTTACTAGCGGGTTGAACACCGGGGAGCTGTTTTTT	CASRLTSGLNTGELFF
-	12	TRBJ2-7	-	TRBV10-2	TGCGCCAGCTCGGTTCACACCTACGAGCAGTACTTC	CASSVHTYEQYF
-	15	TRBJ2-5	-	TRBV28	TGTGCCAGCAGGCCGTCCCGGGTCAAACGGGAGACCCAGTACTTC	CASRPSRVKRETQYF